This T cell receptor beta chain is drawn from a study of beta chain features in type 1 diabetes. Study as a whole: Examination spanned about 99 million sorted cells from all samples.

Findings and limits, study-wide: Fewer junction insertions and more nucleotide deletions appeared in type 1 diabetes patients. Type 1 diabetes patients had moderately but significantly shorter TCRB CDR3s in all four CD4+ subsets. There was no resolution here of whether HLA type influences TCRB rearrangement.

Expressed TCRB transcripts got sequenced, as all isolated RNA was reverse transcribed. Some clones are missing from TCRdb's copy, which holds only in-frame ones; the method was immunoSEQ multiplex PCR. Among about 230,000 clones listed, around 16% were seen once. Germline lookup yields CDR1 SEHNR and CDR2 FQNEAQ (reference sequence). The CDR3 runs to 14 residues. Sorted populations all exceeded 95% purity. Remarks on this clone: The antigen remains undetermined. At one of its ends the junction is not consistent with the germline gene, which may arise from a read error.

J is TRBJ2-7 and V is TRBV7-9; TRBD2 matches at 9 bases. This receptor was identified in a man aged 30-40 years with type 1 diabetes. The sequencing input was naive CD4+ T cells from blood. CDR3 in amino acids: CASSLAGNTYEQYF. CDR3 DNA sequence: TGTGCCAGCAGCCTAGCGGGGAATACCTACGAGCAGTACTTC.